This passage covers 16 T cell receptor beta chains from one sample sequenced in a study of blood T cell repertoires in COVID-19 (dated by TCRdb to 2018 to 2020). The library relied on the immunoSEQ multiplex PCR assay. Drawn from immuneACCESS, this table holds only the in-frame rearrangements with V and J called that TCRdb kept. Clones are partly lost; checked studies trace under half to an unresolved V gene and leave the rest unexplained. This sample holds about 69,000 clones; roughly 80% were observed only once. Approximately 15% of the sample comes from the top ten. The sequenced sample was peripheral blood. These TCRs come from a man aged 55 to 70 with acute or convalescent COVID-19.

This clone was picked up a small number of times. The V and J genes are TRBV30 and TRBJ1-5, with a possible D match to TRBD1 (5 bases). CDR1 GTSNPN and CDR2 SVGIG come from the germline V gene (reference sequence). Trimming left V 2 bases short and J 3 bases short, with 11 bases between. The CDR3 is made up of 14 amino acids. The CDR3 region is CAWSPGDLNQPQHF. In nucleotides, the CDR3 is TGTGCCTGGAGTCCGGGGGATCTCAATCAGCCCCAGCATTTT.

The chain combines TRBV6-1 with TRBJ1-5; 10 bases agree with TRBD1. This CDR3 is built from 16 residues. With 3 bases clipped from V and 2 bases from J, the junction kept 4 bases outside the gene matches. Germline V gene sequence: CDR1 MNHNS, CDR2 SASEGT. The CDR3 sequence is CASSETGGKGNQPQHF. CDR3 nucleotides: TGTGCCAGCAGTGAGACAGGGGGCAAGGGCAATCAGCCCCAGCATTTT.

This clone was detected only a few times. This chain links TRBV5-1 with TRBJ1-6, with 7 bases matching TRBD1. CDR1 is SGHRS and CDR2 is YFSETQ in the germline V gene. The CDR3 contains 14 residues. Trimming took 5 bases from V and 9 from J; bases not matched to a gene: 8. CDR3 DNA sequence: TGCGCCAGCAGAGGTGAGGGGGCAACTTCACCCCTCCACTTT. Protein sequence: CASRGEGATSPLHF.

This clone was seen more than once but under ten times. The rearrangement links TRBV10-3 to TRBJ2-2, with D perhaps matching TRBD1 (6 bases). Germline V CDR1 and CDR2: ENHRY, SYGVKD. Deletions cut 6 bases from V and 3 bases from J, with 8 bases between. The CDR3 has 13 residues. The CDR3 region is CAIRQGDTGELFF. The CDR3 DNA follows: TGTGCCATCAGACAGGGTGACACCGGGGAGCTGTTTTTT.

This clone was observed a few times. The chain couples TRBV6-2 or TRBV6-3 to TRBJ1-4; possibly TRBD1 for D (6 bases). Looked up from germline, CDR1 is MNHEY and CDR2 is SVGEGT. V gave up 3 bases and J gave up 6 bases, with 17 bases separating them. This CDR3 spans 16 amino acids. CDR3 region: CASSYTGGTTDEKLFF. The CDR3 nucleotides read TGTGCCAGCAGTTATACGGGAGGGACAACGGATGAAAAACTGTTTTTT.

The V gene is TRBV7-9, the J gene TRBJ2-7, with TRBD1 matching over 10 bases. The CDR3 contains 16 residues. Germline trimming cut 6 bases from V and 3 bases from J; bases unmatched to any gene: 11. CDR1 and CDR2 (germline): SEHNR, FQNEAQ (reference sequence). CDR3 sequence reads: CASSRSLGTGDYEQYF. CDR3 sequence (DNA): TGTGCCAGCAGTCGGAGTCTAGGGACAGGGGACTACGAGCAGTACTTC. Full variable domain (outside the CDR3, taken from reference TRBV7-9 and TRBJ2-7): DTGVSQNPRHKITKRGQNVTFRCDPISEHNRLYWYRQTLGQGPEFLTYFQNEAQLEKSRLLSDRFSAERPKGSFSTLEIQRTEQGDSAMYLCASSRSLGTGDYEQYFGPGTRLTVT.

The chain recombines TRBV9 with TRBJ2-1, with TRBD2 matching 8 bases. CDR1 is SGDLS, CDR2 YYNGEE, per germline. The CDR3 covers 16 residues. J was trimmed by 6 bases and V by 0 bases; bases with no gene match: 8. This CDR3 reads CASSVVSAGVGNEQFF. Here the CDR3 DNA reads TGTGCCAGCAGCGTAGTTTCAGCGGGGGTTGGCAATGAGCAGTTCTTC.

The chain couples TRBV6-5 to TRBJ2-7, with a weak D call TRBD2 (5 bases). Germline lookup yields CDR1 MNHEY and CDR2 SVGAGI. This CDR3 comprises 15 residues. Trimming stripped 6 bases from V and 4 bases from J, with 19 bases between. As DNA, the CDR3 is TGTGCCAGCAGAGTCTCTGGGAGAACGGGTTACGAGCAGTACTTC. Its protein product is CASRVSGRTGYEQYF.

This rearrangement joins TRBV2 to TRBJ1-2; 7 nucleotides match TRBD1. Germline V lookup: CDR1 SNHLY, CDR2 FYNNEI. CDR3 size: 13 residues. With 5 bases clipped from V and 7 bases from J, the junction kept 7 bases outside the gene matches. CDR3 loop: CASSTGVVAGYTF. DNA of the CDR3: TGTGCCAGCAGTACAGGGGTAGTAGCTGGCTACACCTTC.

The rearrangement joins TRBV19 to TRBJ2-1; D is uncertain. Germline V gives CDR1 LNHDA, CDR2 SQIVND (reference sequence). This CDR3 has 15 amino acids. V was pared by 5 bases and J by 0 bases, with 11 bases between. The CDR3 DNA sequence: TGTGCCAGTAGTTCCCGTATTCGCTCCTACAATGAGCAGTTCTTC. Protein: CASSSRIRSYNEQFF.

The rearrangement links TRBV5-1 to TRBJ1-6; TRBD1 aligns across 7 bases. J lost 9 bases, V lost 0 bases, and 6 bases had no gene match. The germline gives CDR1 SGHRS, CDR2 YFSETQ. This CDR3 contains 15 residues. CDR3 sequence: CASSLEGAGGSPLHF. The CDR3 DNA sequence: TGCGCCAGCAGCTTGGAGGGGGCCGGGGGTTCACCCCTCCACTTT.

This rearrangement joins TRBV5-1 to TRBJ2-1, with 8 nucleotides matching TRBD1. V shed 2 bases and J 4 bases; nucleotides not matched to a gene: 5. Germline values: CDR1 SGHRS, CDR2 YFSETQ. The length of the CDR3 is 15 residues. DNA for the CDR3: TGCGCCAGCAGCTTAACGGACAGGGCTTACAATGAGCAGTTCTTC. The encoded protein is CASSLTDRAYNEQFF.

This chain joins TRBV3-1 (or the pseudogene TRBV3-2) and TRBJ2-2; possibly TRBD2 for D (5 bases). Between the trimmed V and J ends, which lost 3 bases and 1 base, there was a span of 15 bases. This CDR3 has 17 residues. The V gene's germline CDR1 is LGHDT and CDR2 YNNKEL (reference sequence). The CDR3 DNA sequence: TGTGCCAGCAGCCAGGACCCCAAAGGAGGGAACACCGGGGAGCTGTTTTTT. Translation gives CASSQDPKGGNTGELFF.

V is TRBV7-3 and J is TRBJ1-2, with 7 bases matching TRBD1. Germline V gene data show CDR1 as SGHTA and CDR2 as FQGTGA. The CDR3 is made up of 13 amino acids. J gave up 8 bases and V 1 base, and 4 bases lay outside the gene matches. CDR3: CASSLITGVGYTF. CDR3 nucleotide sequence: TGTGCCAGCAGCTTAATCACAGGGGTCGGCTACACCTTC.

The V gene is TRBV6-5, the J gene TRBJ2-2; 7 bases match TRBD1. The trim removed 2 bases at V and 4 bases at J, leaving 7 bases unmatched. CDR1 MNHEY and CDR2 SVGAGI come from the germline V gene. The CDR3 runs to 16 residues. The DNA of the CDR3 is TGTGCCAGCAGTTACGAGTGGGGACAGCCCACCGGGGAGCTGTTTTTT. Translation: CASSYEWGQPTGELFF.

This clone was observed once. The rearrangement links TRBV6-5 to TRBJ1-2, with 7 bases fitting TRBD1. With 1 base clipped from V and 4 bases from J, the junction kept 9 bases outside the gene matches. The length of the CDR3 is 16 residues. Germline values: CDR1 MNHEY, CDR2 SVGAGI. The CDR3 loop reads CASSYFKGATTYGYTF. In nucleotides, the CDR3 is TGTGCCAGCAGTTACTTCAAGGGGGCCACTACCTATGGCTACACCTTC.